This entry concerns a single TCR beta chain. The CDR3 extends over 16 amino acids. Germline values: CDR1 MNHEY, CDR2 SVGEGT. Deletions cut 7 bases from V and 7 bases from J, with 24 bases between. This specimen comes from a study of blood T cell repertoires in COVID-19. Study in general: Nucleic acid was either cDNA or gDNA, and it came from T cells, B-cell-depleted T cells, or PBMCs.

Participant-given clinical history determined each cohort assignment. Study processing details: Researchers report that nucleated cell counts were estimated from reference gene primer amplification. Libraries were prepared by immunoSEQ multiplex PCR; TCRdb keeps only in-frame clonotypes and omits some of them. D and trimming were read from the DNA, whereas the V and J calls and clone size are those reported in that table. This table holds a few hundred thousand clones, around 83% found once. The chain joins TRBV6-2 or TRBV6-3 to TRBJ2-3; TRBD2 is a possible D gene (6 bases). The sample comprised PBMCs or T cells enriched from blood (not recorded which). This TCR derives from a woman aged 50 to 60 who had recovered from COVID-19. The DNA for the CDR3 is TGTGCCAGCACCCCGCGAACGGGGGAAGGTTTAAATACGCAGTATTTT. Its protein product is CASTPRTGEGLNTQYF.